The 25 T cell receptor beta chains in this list originate from one sample, sequenced in a study of cytomegalovirus exposure and HLA in healthy donors. The PCR had 60 Vbeta and 13 Jbeta primers. Only in-frame clones appear in the TCRdb table, and some are missing; sequencing was by immunoSEQ multiplex PCR. The sample includes fewer than 200,000 clones, roughly four fifths of them seen just once. The material sequenced was PBMCs. The receptor source for this set is a girl aged 2 to 9 in good health and CMV-seropositive.

The genes are TRBV2 and TRBJ2-3, with a weak D call TRBD1 (6 bases). The CDR3 runs to 16 residues. Germline values: CDR1 SNHLY, CDR2 FYNNEI. V shed 9 bases and J shed 2 bases, with 21 bases lying between them. CDR3: CARSTGPLIPTDTQYF. Written as DNA, the CDR3 is TGTGCCAGATCGACAGGCCCCCTTATTCCCACAGATACGCAGTATTTT.

The V call is TRBV6-5, the J call TRBJ1-2; possible D gene TRBD1, 5 bases. V lost 2 bases, J lost 7 bases, and 20 bases lay in between. CDR3 length: 16 residues. CDR1 and CDR2 from the germline V gene are MNHEY and SVGAGI. The CDR3 loop reads CASSYGSLTGSSGYTF. CDR3 coding DNA: TGTGCCAGCAGTTACGGGTCCCTCACAGGTTCCTCTGGCTACACCTTC.

The V and J genes are TRBV29-1 and TRBJ2-5; the D gene is possibly TRBD2 (5 bases). V gave up 0 bases and J gave up 3 bases, with 14 bases separating them. The CDR3 is 15 amino acids. The V gene's germline CDR1 is SQVTM and CDR2 ANQGSEA. The CDR3 here is CSVEDLAGREETQYF. The CDR3 coding sequence is TGCAGCGTTGAAGATCTTGCTGGGCGGGAAGAGACCCAGTACTTC.

V is TRBV12-5 and J is TRBJ2-5, with 7 bases matching TRBD1. The germline gives CDR1 LGHNT, CDR2 FRNRAP. The CDR3 sequence is 13 residues long. V gave up 6 bases and J gave up 2 bases; unmatched junction bases: 3. The CDR3 loop is CASGLGQQETQYF. As DNA, the CDR3 is TGTGCTAGTGGACTGGGACAGCAAGAGACCCAGTACTTC. Looking up the rest from reference TRBV12-5 and TRBJ2-5 gives the full variable domain: DARVTQTPRHKVTEMGQEVTMRCQPILGHNTVFWYRQTMMQGLELLAYFRNRAPLDDSGMPKDRFSAEMPDATLATLKIQPSEPRDSAVYFCASGLGQQETQYFGPGTRLLVL.

Only one count was recorded for this clone. The chain employs TRBV10-1 and TRBJ2-1; 9 bases agree with TRBD2. Germline values: CDR1 WNHNN, CDR2 SYGVQD (reference sequence). The V and J ends lost 2 bases and 13 bases, in that order; junction bases with no gene match: 6. This CDR3 spans 13 amino acids. CDR3 DNA: TGCGCCAGCAGTGAGAATGCGGGAGGGCGTCAGTTCTTC. It is translated as CASSENAGGRQFF.

The chain carries TRBV2 and TRBJ1-4; D not certain. V lost 8 bases and J 5 bases, leaving 12 bases between the germline ends. The CDR3 loop spans 13 amino acids. Germline values: CDR1 SNHLY, CDR2 FYNNEI. The CDR3 loop is CASGRADNEKLFF. Here the CDR3 DNA reads TGTGCCAGCGGGCGGGCCGACAATGAAAAACTGTTTTTT.

The chain recombines TRBV9 with TRBJ1-2; TRBD1 agrees at 7 bases. The germline V gene encodes CDR1 SGDLS and CDR2 YYNGEE. The CDR3 is 14 amino acids. J gave up 6 bases and V 5 bases, and 10 bases lay outside the gene matches. The CDR3 DNA is TGTGCCAGCAGGGGTAACCGGGACAGAGATGGCTACACCTTC. This sequence encodes CASRGNRDRDGYTF.

J is TRBJ2-1 and V is TRBV4-1; 10 bases line up with TRBD2. Germline-derived CDR1 and CDR2 are MGHRA and YSYEKL. Trimming took 1 base from V and 8 from J; bases not matched to a gene: 5. This CDR3 is 15 amino acids long. The CDR3 here is CASSQGGLAGDEQFF. In DNA form, the CDR3 reads TGCGCCAGCAGCCAAGGAGGTCTAGCGGGAGATGAGCAGTTCTTC.

This clone was counted a single time. The chain recombines TRBV5-1 with TRBJ2-5; 9 bases are a match to TRBD1. The ends lost 2 bases at V and 4 bases at J; junction bases unmatched: 0. CDR1 is SGHRS and CDR2 is YFSETQ in the germline V gene. This CDR3 contains 13 residues. This CDR3 is CASSLQGAETQYF. CDR3 DNA: TGCGCCAGCAGCTTACAGGGGGCAGAGACCCAGTACTTC.

The chain is built from TRBV5-1 and TRBJ1-4, with TRBD1 matching over 9 bases. The CDR3 is 17 amino acids. V was pared by 4 bases and J by 3 bases, with 10 bases of the junction left unmatched. The germline gives CDR1 SGHRS, CDR2 YFSETQ. CDR3 sequence reads: CASSQRDRVGSNEKLFF. CDR3 DNA sequence: TGCGCCAGCAGCCAACGGGACAGGGTCGGGTCTAATGAAAAACTGTTTTTT. Looking up the rest from reference TRBV5-1 and TRBJ1-4 gives the full variable domain: KAGVTQTPRYLIKTRGQQVTLSCSPISGHRSVSWYQQTPGQGLQFLFEYFSETQRNKGNFPGRFSGRQFSNSRSEMNVSTLELGDSALYLCASSQRDRVGSNEKLFFGSGTQLSVL.

This CDR3 is CASSMSRYTEAFF. CDR3 coding DNA: TGTGCCAGTAGTATGTCCCGTTACACTGAAGCTTTCTTT. V is TRBV19 and J is TRBJ1-1, with D unclear. Trimming took 3 bases from V and 3 from J, leaving 8 bases between them. Germline CDR1 reads LNHDA; CDR2 reads SQIVND (reference sequence). The CDR3 length is 13 residues. The full variable domain, completed using reference TRBV19 and TRBJ1-1, is DGGITQSPKYLFRKEGQNVTLSCEQNLNHDAMYWYRQDPGQGLRLIYYSQIVNDFQKGDIAEGYSVSREKKESFPLTVTSAQKNPTAFYLCASSMSRYTEAFFGQGTRLTVV.

This clone was detected once. This chain uses TRBV6-5 with TRBJ1-2; perhaps TRBD1 as D (6 bases). V lost 5 bases, J lost 7 bases, and 20 bases lay in between. The length of the CDR3 is 15 residues. The V gene's germline CDR1 is MNHEY and CDR2 SVGAGI. CDR3 sequence reads: CASSPRKGAGVGYTF. The DNA for the CDR3 is TGTGCCAGCAGTCCCAGGAAAGGGGCAGGGGTTGGCTACACCTTC.

V gene TRBV19 combines with J gene TRBJ1-5; 8 bases map to TRBD1. The J segment lost 1 base and the V segment lost 6 bases, leaving 11 bases of the junction unmatched. CDR3 length: 17 residues. The V gene's germline CDR1 is LNHDA and CDR2 SQIVND (reference sequence). The CDR3 reads CASSITLQGASNQPQHF. The DNA of the CDR3 is TGTGCCAGTAGCATAACCCTGCAGGGGGCAAGCAATCAGCCCCAGCATTTT.

The V gene is TRBV25-1, the J gene TRBJ2-7, with 11 nucleotides matching TRBD2. The ends lost 5 bases at V and 3 bases at J; junction bases unmatched: 3. CDR1 MGHDK and CDR2 SYGVNS come from the germline V gene. The CDR3 sequence is 14 residues long. This CDR3 reads CASSRLAGGYEQYF. The CDR3, as DNA: TGTGCCAGCAGTCGGCTAGCGGGGGGCTACGAGCAGTACTTC.

V usage is TRBV6-1 and J usage is TRBJ1-5, with unresolved D. V shed 2 bases and J shed 3 bases, with 11 bases lying between them. Looked up from germline, CDR1 is MNHNS and CDR2 is SASEGT. This CDR3 is built from 15 residues. The CDR3 is CASSENRAYNQPQHF. The CDR3 DNA reads TGTGCCAGCAGTGAAAACAGAGCCTACAATCAGCCCCAGCATTTT.

This chain joins TRBV27 and TRBJ2-7, with unresolved D. Trimming removed 7 bases at V and 2 bases at J, with 12 bases between. The CDR3 has 13 amino acids. Germline CDR1 is MNHEY and CDR2 is SMNVEV (reference sequence). For the CDR3, the DNA is TGTGCCAGCAAAACCGCCGGTGCCTACGAGCAGTACTTC. Its protein is CASKTAGAYEQYF.

For the CDR3, the DNA is TGTGCCTGGAGTGTATCTAGCGGGGCCTACAATGAGCAGTTCTTC. Amino acid sequence: CAWSVSSGAYNEQFF. The V gene is TRBV30, the J gene TRBJ2-1; 9 positions agree with TRBD2. The CDR3 runs to 15 residues. The V and J ends lost 0 bases and 2 bases, in that order; junction bases with no gene match: 2. Germline CDR1 GTSNPN, CDR2 SVGIG (reference sequence). Based on the CDR3 plus reference TRBV30 and TRBJ2-1, the full variable domain is SQTIHQWPATLVQPVGSPLSLECTVEGTSNPNLYWYRQAAGRGLQLLFYSVGIGQISSEVPQNLSASRPQDRQFILSSKKLLLSDSGFYLCAWSVSSGAYNEQFFGPGTRLTVL.

In its sample, this clone was seen a few times. The chain is built from TRBV6-1 and TRBJ2-1, with 11 bases fitting TRBD2. V trimming: 3 bases; J trimming: 4 bases; junction bases outside the gene matches: 2. The germline V gene encodes CDR1 MNHNS and CDR2 SASEGT. This CDR3 is built from 15 residues. This chain's CDR3 is CASSETSGTYNEQFF. The CDR3 nucleotides are TGTGCCAGCAGTGAGACTAGCGGGACGTACAATGAGCAGTTCTTC.

This clone was seen a handful of times. CDR3 protein: CASSEQGDSNQPQHF. CDR3 in DNA: TGTGCCAGCAGTGAACAGGGCGATAGCAATCAGCCCCAGCATTTT. The genes are TRBV6-1 and TRBJ1-5, with D perhaps matching TRBD1 (5 bases). The CDR3 runs to 15 residues. Germline V gene sequence: CDR1 MNHNS, CDR2 SASEGT. V was trimmed by 2 bases and J by 0 bases, leaving 8 bases between them.

The chain carries TRBV4-1 and TRBJ2-2; a possible D gene is TRBD2 (6 bases). Trimming shortened V by 1 base and J by 4 bases, and 10 bases separated the two germline ends. The CDR3 is 15 residues long. In germline, CDR1 is MGHRA, CDR2 YSYEKL. CDR3 amino acids: CASSQVGLSTGELFF. The CDR3 DNA is TGCGCCAGCAGCCAAGTGGGACTTAGCACCGGGGAGCTGTTTTTT.

J is TRBJ2-7 and V is TRBV4-1, with 8 bases fitting TRBD1. The V and J ends lost 4 bases and 3 bases, in that order; junction bases with no gene match: 14. Germline V gene data show CDR1 as MGHRA and CDR2 as YSYEKL. This CDR3 is 17 amino acids long. CDR3 amino acids: CASSPKSFQGAGYEQYF. The CDR3 DNA follows: TGCGCCAGCAGCCCAAAATCCTTTCAGGGGGCGGGCTACGAGCAGTACTTC.

The V gene is TRBV7-9, the J gene TRBJ2-7; a weak D match, TRBD2 (6 bases). CDR3 length equals 18 residues. CDR1 is SEHNR, CDR2 FQNEAQ, per germline (reference sequence). V was cut by 4 bases and J by 6 bases, with 28 bases left in between. The CDR3 reads CASSSPTSVSRDGGEQYF. The CDR3 bases are TGTGCCAGCAGCTCACCTACCAGCGTGTCGCGGGATGGGGGCGAGCAGTACTTC. Full variable domain (remainder filled in from reference TRBV7-9 and TRBJ2-7): DTGVSQNPRHKITKRGQNVTFRCDPISEHNRLYWYRQTLGQGPEFLTYFQNEAQLEKSRLLSDRFSAERPKGSFSTLEIQRTEQGDSAMYLCASSSPTSVSRDGGEQYFGPGTRLTVT.

This chain uses TRBV28 with TRBJ1-5, with a tentative D call TRBD1 (6 bases). This CDR3 has 16 amino acids. Germline V gene data show CDR1 as MDHEN and CDR2 as SYDVKM. Trimming removed 6 bases at V and 1 base at J, with 16 bases between. The chain's CDR3 is CASSPYRERSNQPQHF. In nucleotides, the CDR3 is TGTGCCAGCAGCCCCTACAGGGAGAGGAGCAATCAGCCCCAGCATTTT.

The rearrangement uses TRBV5-6 and TRBJ2-7, with TRBD1 matching over 10 bases. Trimming took 0 bases from V and 3 from J; bases not matched to a gene: 3. Germline CDR1 SGHDT, CDR2 YYEEEE. The CDR3 has 15 residues. The CDR3: CASSLGTGGFYEQYF. DNA of the CDR3: TGTGCCAGCAGCTTGGGGACAGGGGGTTTCTACGAGCAGTACTTC.

This clone appeared a few times. This chain joins TRBV11-2 and TRBJ2-5; 10 nucleotides line up with TRBD2. The V segment lost 4 bases and the J segment 3 bases; nucleotides outside the gene matches: 8. CDR3 length: 16 amino acids. CDR1 is SGHAT, CDR2 FQNNGV, per germline. The CDR3 loop reads CASSSWTSGREETQYF. The CDR3 nucleotides read TGTGCCAGCAGCTCCTGGACTAGCGGCAGAGAAGAGACCCAGTACTTC.